The T cell receptor beta chain described here comes from a study of T cells in pancreatic ductal adenocarcinoma (dated by TCRdb to 2017 to 2019). Turning to the overall study: Seeking insight into the adaptive T-cell response that arises naturally, the researchers examined how many CD8+ T cells infiltrated tumors of resected pancreatic ductal adenocarcinoma, where they sat, and what features they had, alongside the same properties of suppressive cells. Beyond this particular receptor, the publication reports: Tumor versus blood clonality comparisons may be biased because tumors are enriched in CD45RO+ effector rather than naive T cells, biasing toward lower diversity. More total productive templates and 6 to 9.5-fold more unique clonotypes were found in blood samples than in tumor samples. Since most pancreatic cancer patients present with inoperable disease, the resected cohort was skewed toward the minority of patients who had early-stage disease. There was no significant difference in T-cell clonality between tumor and blood, where mean clonality was approximately 0.12 for tumors and roughly 0.079 for blood.

TCR beta CDR3 regions were amplified from genomic DNA using the immunoSEQ hsTCRB kit. An Illumina HiSeq system was used to carry out high-throughput TRB CDR3 sequencing. Turning to the authors' computational methods: Sequencing reads were analyzed with the immunoSEQ software, and nonproductive sequences with premature stops or frame-shifts were excluded. Clonality of the repertoire was calculated as one minus Shannon entropy normalized by log2 of the number of unique productive sequences. This is the immuneACCESS table as TCRdb keeps it, with only in-frame sequences that have V and J called. A part of the clones is gone; compared with another copy, unresolved V genes explain less than half, and the rest is unexplained. V, J and clone size were drawn from that table, and D and trimming were deduced from the DNA. This sample gives about 9,400 clones in total; roughly 71% of them show up just once. Around 27% of the sample lies in the top ten.

Concerning this clone itself: What this receptor recognizes is not known. Base qualities were left out, and no much larger clone turns up one base away.

From its cysteine to its phenylalanine, the CDR3 spans 15 amino acids. The retained sequence is limited to the CDR3, 45 bases, with the frame set at the first base. The germline ends are 20 bases apart after V is trimmed by 5 bases and J by 8 bases. CDR1 and CDR2 were assigned from the germline V gene (reference sequence) as SGHKS and YYEKEE. Pancreatic ductal adenocarcinoma patients who had undergone surgery without neoadjuvant therapy were selected. Resected tumor tissue was collected immediately after surgery into ice-cold media and a portion was flash frozen for DNA and RNA. Using the DNeasy Blood and Tissue Kit with Proteinase K and RNase treatment, genomic DNA was extracted from roughly seven PBMC and nine or ten flash-frozen tumor specimens.

The V gene is TRBV5-5 and the J gene is TRBJ2-1; the D gene lacks a confident call. The source of this sequence is a human donor with pancreatic ductal adenocarcinoma. Sequenced: pancreatic tumor tissue. The CDR3 sequence is CASRAWATRQDEQFF. The nucleotide sequence reads TGTGCCAGCAGGGCTTGGGCTACCCGCCAAGATGAGCAGTTCTTC.